The sequence of this T cell receptor beta chain was determined in a study of beta chain features in type 1 diabetes. This clone was counted only a few times. Investigators reverse transcribed all isolated RNA, so they sequenced expressed TCRB transcripts. The method was immunoSEQ multiplex PCR; TCRdb's version includes in-frame clones alone and lacks a portion of them. Of 400,000 to 500,000 clones in the sample, 11% to 15% are singletons; the top ten hold roughly 0.036%. The CDR3 runs 17 residues. Looked up from germline, CDR1 is SGHNT and CDR2 is YYREEE (reference sequence). Trimming removed 0 bases from V and 2 bases from J, with 16 bases in between.

The TCR originated in a young man in good health. The specimen sequenced was naive CD4+ T cells from blood. The chain carries TRBV5-4 and TRBJ2-3, with D hard to call. The CDR3 here is CASSLGGSPRYTDTQYF. The CDR3 DNA sequence: TGTGCCAGCAGCTTGGGCGGTAGCCCACGGTACACAGATACGCAGTATTTT.